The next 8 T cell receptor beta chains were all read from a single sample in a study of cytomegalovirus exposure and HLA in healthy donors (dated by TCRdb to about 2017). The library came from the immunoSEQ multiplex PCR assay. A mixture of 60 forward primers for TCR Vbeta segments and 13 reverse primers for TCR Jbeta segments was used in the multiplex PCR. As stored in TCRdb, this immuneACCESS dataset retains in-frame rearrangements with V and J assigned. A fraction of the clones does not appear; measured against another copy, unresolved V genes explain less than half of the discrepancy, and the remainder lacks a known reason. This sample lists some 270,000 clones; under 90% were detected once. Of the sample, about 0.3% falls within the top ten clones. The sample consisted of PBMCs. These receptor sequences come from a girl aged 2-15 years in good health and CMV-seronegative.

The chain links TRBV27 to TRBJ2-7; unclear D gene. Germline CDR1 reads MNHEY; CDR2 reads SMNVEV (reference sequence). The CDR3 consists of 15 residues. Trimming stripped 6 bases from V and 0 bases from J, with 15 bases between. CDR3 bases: TGTGCCAGCAGAATGACGGAGACCTACTCCTACGAGCAGTACTTC. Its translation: CASRMTETYSYEQYF.

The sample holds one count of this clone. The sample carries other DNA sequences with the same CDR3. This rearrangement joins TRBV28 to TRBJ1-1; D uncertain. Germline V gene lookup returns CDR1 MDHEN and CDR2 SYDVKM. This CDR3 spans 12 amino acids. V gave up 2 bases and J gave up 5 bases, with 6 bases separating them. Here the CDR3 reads CASSLVRTEAFF. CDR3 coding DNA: TGTGCCAGCAGTTTAGTTCGGACTGAAGCTTTCTTT.

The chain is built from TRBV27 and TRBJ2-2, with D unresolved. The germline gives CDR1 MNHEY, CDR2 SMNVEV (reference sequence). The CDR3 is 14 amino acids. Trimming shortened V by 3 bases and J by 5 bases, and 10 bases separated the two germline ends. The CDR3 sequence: CASSFLPRTGELFF. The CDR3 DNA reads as TGTGCCAGCAGTTTCTTGCCGCGGACCGGGGAGCTGTTTTTT.

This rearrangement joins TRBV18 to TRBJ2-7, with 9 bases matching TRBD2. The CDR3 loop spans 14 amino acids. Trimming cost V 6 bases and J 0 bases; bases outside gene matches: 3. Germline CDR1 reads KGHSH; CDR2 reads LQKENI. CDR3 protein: CASSPSGDSYEQYF. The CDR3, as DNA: TGTGCCAGCTCCCCTAGCGGGGACTCCTACGAGCAGTACTTC.

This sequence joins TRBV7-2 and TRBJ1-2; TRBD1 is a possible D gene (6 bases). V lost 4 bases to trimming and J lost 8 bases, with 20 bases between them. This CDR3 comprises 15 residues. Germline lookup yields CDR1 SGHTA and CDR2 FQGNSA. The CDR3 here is CASSSEGVLRVGYTF. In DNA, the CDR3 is TGTGCCAGCAGCTCCGAGGGGGTTCTCCGTGTCGGCTACACCTTC.

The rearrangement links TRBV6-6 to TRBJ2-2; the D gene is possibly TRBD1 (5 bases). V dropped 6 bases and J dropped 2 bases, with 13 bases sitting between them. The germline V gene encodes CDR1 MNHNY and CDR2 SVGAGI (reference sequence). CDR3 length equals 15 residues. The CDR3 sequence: CASSVTVYNTGELFF. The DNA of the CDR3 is TGTGCCAGCAGCGTGACAGTATACAACACCGGGGAGCTGTTTTTT.

The CDR3 reads CASSQSAKGLAGTYEQYF. Here the CDR3 DNA reads TGCGCCAGCAGCCAATCAGCAAAAGGACTAGCGGGGACCTACGAGCAGTACTTC. The chain employs TRBV4-1 and TRBJ2-7; 12 bases map to TRBD2. The CDR3 loop spans 18 amino acids. Trimming removed 2 bases from V and 2 bases from J; junction bases left unmatched: 10. Germline-derived CDR1 and CDR2 are MGHRA and YSYEKL.

The CDR3: CASSWEGNTGELFF. As DNA, the CDR3 is TGTGCCAGCAGTTGGGAGGGGAACACCGGGGAGCTGTTTTTT. The J gene is TRBJ2-2, the V gene TRBV6-9, with 7 bases lining up with TRBD2. The junction had 0 bases not matched to a gene; V was cut back by 4 bases and J by 1 base. Germline V gene data show CDR1 as MNHGY and CDR2 as SVAAGI. This CDR3 comprises 14 residues.